The entry below describes one T cell receptor beta chain. Its cognate antigen is unknown. This entry belongs to a study of OX40 agonist ivuxolimab in advanced cancers. Here immunoSEQ multiplex PCR was the method, and the copy in TCRdb shows in-frame clones only, minus some. The table includes tens of thousands of clones, roughly 90% detected once. From germline, CDR1 is LNHDA and CDR2 SQIVND (reference sequence). The CDR3 has 15 residues. V lost 7 bases, J lost 6 bases, and 20 bases lay in between. Whole-study results and caveats: Some of the lowest clonal expansion was seen in partial responders at 0.1-3.0 mg/kg. At doses 0.1 to 3.0 mg/kg, CD4+ and CD8+ clones expanded.

This receptor was obtained from an adult with an advanced solid tumor such as melanoma, head and neck, liver or kidney cancer. The chain recombines TRBV19 with TRBJ2-3; weak D call: TRBD2 (6 bases). The material was CD4+ or CD8+ T cells sorted from blood, obtained in a trial of the OX40 agonist ivuxolimab. The CDR3 loop is CASTLSGGFQDTQYF. CDR3 coding DNA: TGTGCCAGTACCTTATCTGGGGGGTTCCAGGATACGCAGTATTTT.